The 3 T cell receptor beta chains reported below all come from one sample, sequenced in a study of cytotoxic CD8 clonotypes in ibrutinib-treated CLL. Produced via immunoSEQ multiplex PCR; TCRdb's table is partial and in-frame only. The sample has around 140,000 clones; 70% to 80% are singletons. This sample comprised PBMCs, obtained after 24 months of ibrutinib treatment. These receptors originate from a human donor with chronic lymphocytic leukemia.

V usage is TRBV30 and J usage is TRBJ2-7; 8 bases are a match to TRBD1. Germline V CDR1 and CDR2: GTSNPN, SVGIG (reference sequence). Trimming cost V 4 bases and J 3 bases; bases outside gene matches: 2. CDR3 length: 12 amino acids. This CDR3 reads CAWTGGFYEQYF. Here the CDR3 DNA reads TGTGCCTGGACAGGGGGCTTCTACGAGCAGTACTTC.

The CDR3 sequence: CASSLDWGTDTQYF. The DNA of the CDR3 is TGTGCCAGCAGCCTAGACTGGGGCACAGATACGCAGTATTTT. The chain joins TRBV7-2 to TRBJ2-3; D gene ambiguous. The CDR3 has 14 amino acids. V was trimmed by 5 bases and J by 1 base, leaving 10 bases between them. Germline lookup yields CDR1 SGHTA and CDR2 FQGNSA.

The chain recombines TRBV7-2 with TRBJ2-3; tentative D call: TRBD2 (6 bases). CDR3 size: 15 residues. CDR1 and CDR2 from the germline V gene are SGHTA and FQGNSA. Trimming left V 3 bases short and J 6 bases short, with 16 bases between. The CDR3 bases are TGTGCCAGCAGCTTTACGGGAGCTGGTGGGGATACGCAGTATTTT. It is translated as CASSFTGAGGDTQYF.